This T cell receptor (beta chain) was recorded in a study of T-cell reconstitution after alpha-beta-depleted transplantation in children. With 0 bases removed from V and 4 bases from J, the gap between germline ends came to 9 bases. Germline-derived CDR1 and CDR2 are SGHAT and FQNNGV. This CDR3 has 15 amino acids. As it was prepared, the TCRbeta library received unique molecular identifiers. TCRdb re-called the PCR reads with MiXCR, one entry per CDR3 protein. The table includes 200,000 to 250,000 distinct CDR3 sequences, 8.2% detected once. This clonotype was recorded at least ten times. Its antigen remains unidentified. Study results and limitations: Roughly two months post-transplant, alpha-beta T cells reportedly originated from several hundred graft clones that had expanded. A year post-transplant, T-cell counts and diversity derived mostly from newly produced T cells.

The chain recombines TRBV11-2 with TRBJ2-2; D perhaps matches TRBD1 (6 bases). This clonotype was sampled from a male patient younger than 18 who had a stem cell transplant for acute lymphoblastic leukemia, so the T cells may come from the graft donor. The sequences come from PBMCs, mostly from graft donor cells, collected 180 days after TCRalphabeta/CD19-depleted stem cell transplant. CDR3 loop: CASSLETGPTGELFF. The CDR3 DNA reads TGTGCCAGCAGCTTAGAAACAGGGCCCACCGGGGAGCTGTTTTTT. Full variable domain (remainder filled in from reference TRBV11-2 and TRBJ2-2): EAGVAQSPRYKIIEKRQSVAFWCNPISGHATLYWYQQILGQGPKLLIQFQNNGVVDDSQLPKDRFSAERLKGVDSTLKIQPAKLEDSAVYLCASSLETGPTGELFFGEGSRLTVL.